A single sample gave rise to the 25 T cell receptor beta chains below, sequenced in a study of blood T cell repertoires in COVID-19. The repertoire was sequenced with immunoSEQ multiplex PCR; TCRdb's copy has only in-frame clones and lacks some. The sample includes about 380,000 clones, 90% of them seen just once. Sequencing was carried out using peripheral blood. The source is a young man with active or convalescent COVID-19.

The chain joins TRBV4-1 to TRBJ2-7; the D gene is possibly TRBD2 (5 bases). Per germline, CDR1 MGHRA and CDR2 YSYEKL. V dropped 0 bases and J dropped 2 bases, with 11 bases sitting between them. The CDR3 is 15 residues long. This CDR3 reads CASSQDGGFTYEQYF. CDR3 nucleotide sequence: TGCGCCAGCAGCCAAGATGGAGGCTTCACCTACGAGCAGTACTTC.

This chain connects TRBV5-1 to TRBJ2-5; a weak D match, TRBD1 (5 bases). CDR1 SGHRS and CDR2 YFSETQ come from the germline V gene. The CDR3 covers 15 residues. Trimming took off 4 bases at V and 2 bases at J, with 15 bases between the two ends. CDR3 nucleotide sequence: TGCGCCAGCAGCCGTTCGGACACTCAACAAGAGACCCAGTACTTC. Amino acids: CASSRSDTQQETQYF. Filled out from reference TRBV5-1 and TRBJ2-5, the complete variable domain reads KAGVTQTPRYLIKTRGQQVTLSCSPISGHRSVSWYQQTPGQGLQFLFEYFSETQRNKGNFPGRFSGRQFSNSRSEMNVSTLELGDSALYLCASSRSDTQQETQYFGPGTRLLVL.

The J gene is TRBJ1-1, the V gene TRBV19, with D possibly TRBD1 on 5 matching bases. Trimming pared 4 bases from V and 2 bases from J, leaving 8 bases between. The CDR3 spans 13 residues. CDR1 is LNHDA and CDR2 is SQIVND in the germline V gene (reference sequence). The CDR3 region has the DNA TGTGCCAGTAGTACAGGGCCCAACACTGAAGCTTTCTTT. Encoded protein: CASSTGPNTEAFF.

The chain uses TRBV27 and TRBJ1-1; 7 bases are a match to TRBD1. Germline CDR1 reads MNHEY; CDR2 reads SMNVEV (reference sequence). J gave up 11 bases and V 2 bases, and 8 bases lay outside the gene matches. This CDR3 is 13 amino acids long. In DNA, the CDR3 is TGTGCCAGCAGTTTAAGGGACAGAAGGCAGGCTTTCTTT. This sequence encodes CASSLRDRRQAFF.

This chain connects TRBV7-6 to TRBJ1-1, with D perhaps TRBD1 (6 bases). Germline V gene sequence: CDR1 SGHVS, CDR2 FNYEAQ. Trimming took off 5 bases at V and 2 bases at J, with 12 bases between the two ends. The CDR3 loop spans 14 amino acids. This chain's CDR3 is CASSLGTTNTEAFF. DNA of the CDR3: TGTGCCAGCAGCCTCGGGACAACTAACACTGAAGCTTTCTTT. The complete variable domain, with remaining parts taken from reference TRBV7-6 and TRBJ1-1, reads GAGVSQSPRYKVTKRGQDVALRCDPISGHVSLYWYRQALGQGPEFLTYFNYEAQQDKSGLPNDRFSAERPEGSISTLTIQRTEQRDSAMYRCASSLGTTNTEAFFGQGTRLTVV.

The J gene is TRBJ1-2, the V gene TRBV11-1; TRBD1 agrees at 7 bases. This CDR3 has 16 residues. Germline CDR1 is SGHAT and CDR2 is FQDESV (reference sequence). The V and J ends lost 2 bases and 2 bases, in that order; junction bases with no gene match: 8. The CDR3: CASSLPRTGGNYGYTF. CDR3 coding DNA: TGTGCCAGCAGCTTACCTAGGACAGGCGGAAACTATGGCTACACCTTC.

Note on this clone: The same CDR3 is also encoded by other DNA sequences in this sample. The chain combines TRBV27 with TRBJ2-1, with 15 bases aligning to TRBD2. V lost 8 bases to trimming and J lost 7 bases; unmatched junction nucleotides: 3. The CDR3 consists of 14 residues. Germline V lookup: CDR1 MNHEY, CDR2 SMNVEV (reference sequence). This CDR3 reads CASSGLAGGNEQFF. The CDR3 bases are TGTGCCAGCTCCGGACTAGCGGGGGGGAATGAGCAGTTCTTC.

This sequence joins TRBV3-1 (or the pseudogene TRBV3-2) and TRBJ1-4; TRBD1 matches 9 bases. V lost 1 base and J lost 8; bases outside the gene matches: 8. This CDR3 has 16 residues. The germline gives CDR1 LGHDT, CDR2 YNNKEL (reference sequence). CDR3 nucleotide sequence: TGTGCCAGCAGCCAAGGAGTCGGGACAGGGAGCGAAAAACTGTTTTTT. Protein: CASSQGVGTGSEKLFF.

V and J are TRBV6-5 and TRBJ2-5; 9 nucleotides line up with TRBD1. The V gene's germline CDR1 is MNHEY and CDR2 SVGAGI. V lost 6 bases to trimming and J lost 4 bases; unmatched junction nucleotides: 3. This CDR3 has 13 amino acids. The CDR3 coding sequence is TGTGCCAGCAGCCGGGGACAGGGAGAGACCCAGTACTTC. This codes for CASSRGQGETQYF.

J is TRBJ2-7 and V is TRBV19; 9 bases map to TRBD1. V shed 7 bases, J shed 4 bases, and the junction held 11 bases outside the gene matches. Germline V gene lookup returns CDR1 LNHDA and CDR2 SQIVND (reference sequence). The CDR3 is made up of 15 amino acids. The CDR3 bases are TGTGCCAGTACCCTCGGGACAGGGTATTCTTACGAGCAGTACTTC. Protein: CASTLGTGYSYEQYF.

The genes are TRBV18 and TRBJ2-5; TRBD1 might be the D (5 bases). V was cut by 0 bases and J by 4 bases, with 15 bases left in between. This CDR3 is 16 amino acids long. From germline, CDR1 is KGHSH and CDR2 LQKENI. CDR3 bases: TGTGCCAGCTCACCACCGACAGCCAAGACCCGAGAGACCCAGTACTTC. Protein: CASSPPTAKTRETQYF.

V and J are TRBV7-8 and TRBJ1-6; 9 nucleotides line up with TRBD1. CDR1 and CDR2 from the germline V gene are SGHVS and FQNEAQ. V shed 2 bases, J shed 7 bases, and the junction held 3 bases outside the gene matches. The CDR3 covers 15 residues. CDR3 nucleotide sequence: TGTGCCAGCAGCTTACCCGGACAGGGGAATTCACCCCTCCACTTT. Its protein is CASSLPGQGNSPLHF.

CDR3 nucleotide sequence: TGTGCCAGCAGCTTAGGGACAACATATGGCTACACCTTC. This translates into CASSLGTTYGYTF. V gene TRBV7-8 combines with J gene TRBJ1-2; possibly TRBD1 for D (5 bases). The germline gives CDR1 SGHVS, CDR2 FQNEAQ. This CDR3 region has 13 residues. Trimming removed 1 base at V and 5 bases at J, with 8 bases between.

The count of this clone is one. The V and J genes are TRBV28 and TRBJ1-1; 8 positions match TRBD1. The CDR3 consists of 15 residues. Germline V gene lookup returns CDR1 MDHEN and CDR2 SYDVKM. The J segment lost 4 bases and the V segment lost 2 bases, leaving 6 bases of the junction unmatched. The CDR3 reads CASSLHQGAFTEAFF. CDR3 nucleotides: TGTGCCAGCAGTTTACATCAGGGGGCGTTCACTGAAGCTTTCTTT.

This clone was detected once. This chain links TRBV9 with TRBJ2-7; D is ambiguous. The V gene lost 4 bases and the J gene lost 6 bases, with 23 bases spanning the gap. Germline CDR1 is SGDLS and CDR2 is YYNGEE. The CDR3 length is 16 residues. As DNA, the CDR3 is TGTGCCAGCAGCCCCATCGGAGAGCAGTCTTCGGGCGAGCAGTACTTC. Translation: CASSPIGEQSSGEQYF.

The chain couples TRBV4-1 to TRBJ1-3; 9 positions match TRBD1. This CDR3 comprises 16 residues. V lost 1 base and J lost 4; bases outside the gene matches: 5. CDR1 is MGHRA and CDR2 is YSYEKL in the germline V gene. CDR3 in amino acids: CASSQAGQGLGNTIYF. CDR3 in DNA: TGCGCCAGCAGCCAAGCTGGACAGGGGTTGGGAAACACCATATATTTT.

V is TRBV28 and J is TRBJ2-2; a weak D match, TRBD1 (6 bases). V lost 3 bases to trimming and J lost 1 base, with 18 bases between them. From germline, CDR1 is MDHEN and CDR2 SYDVKM. The CDR3 has 18 residues. The CDR3 here is CASSFPPPGQQNTGELFF. DNA for the CDR3: TGTGCCAGCAGTTTTCCCCCTCCTGGACAGCAGAACACCGGGGAGCTGTTTTTT.

V is TRBV7-2 and J is TRBJ2-7, with 8 bases identical to TRBD2. Trimming took 1 base from V and 3 from J; bases not matched to a gene: 2. Germline CDR1 is SGHTA and CDR2 is FQGNSA. This CDR3 contains 14 residues. This chain's CDR3 is CASSLGGRSYEQYF. CDR3 sequence (DNA): TGTGCCAGCAGCTTAGGCGGGAGGAGCTACGAGCAGTACTTC. The full variable domain, its missing parts supplied by reference TRBV7-2 and TRBJ2-7, is GAGVSQSPSNKVTEKGKDVELRCDPISGHTALYWYRQSLGQGLEFLIYFQGNSAPDKSGLPSDRFSAERTGGSVSTLTIQRTQQEDSAVYLCASSLGGRSYEQYFGPGTRLTVT.

This chain links TRBV14 with TRBJ2-3; 9 positions agree with TRBD1. Germline V gene data show CDR1 as SGHDN and CDR2 as FVKESK. V lost 5 bases and J lost 2; bases outside the gene matches: 11. The CDR3 extends over 17 amino acids. The CDR3 DNA reads TGTGCCAGCAGCGACCGGGACAGGGCTATCTCCACAGATACGCAGTATTTT. Protein sequence: CASSDRDRAISTDTQYF.

In nucleotides, the CDR3 is TGTGCCAGCAGTATAGGGACAGCGATGAACACTGAAGCTTTCTTT. Encoded protein: CASSIGTAMNTEAFF. The genes are TRBV28 and TRBJ1-1; 7 bases fit TRBD1. Per the germline V gene, CDR1 is MDHEN and CDR2 is SYDVKM. Losses at the gene ends were 5 bases for V and 0 bases for J; bases not matched to a gene: 6. CDR3 length: 15 residues.

This rearrangement joins TRBV29-1 to TRBJ2-5; TRBD1 is a possible D gene (5 bases). Germline V gene data show CDR1 as SQVTM and CDR2 as ANQGSEA. This CDR3 comprises 16 residues. Trimming took 3 bases from V and 2 from J, leaving 19 bases between them. This chain's CDR3 is CSVDLGPTRWQETQYF. In DNA form, the CDR3 reads TGCAGCGTTGATTTGGGGCCAACGAGGTGGCAAGAGACCCAGTACTTC.

This chain joins TRBV6-6 and TRBJ2-3; D is unresolved. V shed 6 bases and J shed 3 bases, with 7 bases lying between them. Germline V lookup: CDR1 MNHNY, CDR2 SVGAGI (reference sequence). This CDR3 spans 12 amino acids. The CDR3 nucleotides read TGTGCCAGCAGCCCCAGGACAGATACGCAGTATTTT. Residues: CASSPRTDTQYF.

This clone was detected only once. The chain couples TRBV7-2 to TRBJ1-3; TRBD1 aligns across 7 bases. V shed 5 bases and J 1 base; nucleotides not matched to a gene: 5. CDR1 and CDR2 from the germline V gene are SGHTA and FQGNSA. The CDR3 loop spans 15 amino acids. CDR3 sequence reads: CASSPDRFSGNTIYF. For the CDR3, the DNA is TGTGCCAGCAGCCCGGACAGGTTTTCTGGAAACACCATATATTTT. Full variable domain (rest looked up from reference TRBV7-2 and TRBJ1-3): GAGVSQSPSNKVTEKGKDVELRCDPISGHTALYWYRQSLGQGLEFLIYFQGNSAPDKSGLPSDRFSAERTGGSVSTLTIQRTQQEDSAVYLCASSPDRFSGNTIYFGEGSWLTVV.

Comment on this clone: The same CDR3 is also encoded by other DNA sequences in this sample. The genes are TRBV28 and TRBJ1-1, with a tentative D call TRBD1 (5 bases). Trimming shortened V by 3 bases and J by 4 bases, and 9 bases separated the two germline ends. Per germline, CDR1 MDHEN and CDR2 SYDVKM. The CDR3 sequence is 13 residues long. The CDR3 coding sequence is TGTGCCAGCAGTTTGGGGGGTAGCACTGAAGCTTTCTTT. Its protein is CASSLGGSTEAFF.

The chain carries TRBV9 and TRBJ2-3; 10 bases match TRBD2. Germline values: CDR1 SGDLS, CDR2 YYNGEE. The CDR3 consists of 15 residues. The junction had 3 bases not matched to a gene; V was cut back by 0 bases and J by 5 bases. In nucleotides, the CDR3 is TGTGCCAGCAGCGTAGTTCCTAGCGGGGGAGATACGCAGTATTTT. It encodes CASSVVPSGGDTQYF.